A single sample gave rise to the 10 T cell receptor beta chains below, sequenced in a study of T cell changes during pregnancy in multiple sclerosis. Method: immunoSEQ multiplex PCR; TCRdb's copy keeps in-frame clones and lacks some. The sample lists roughly 99,000 clones, roughly 90% occurring once. The material sequenced was peripheral blood, taken in the third trimester of pregnancy. The receptors were sampled from a female donor in good health, enrolled as a control in a pregnancy study.

V gene TRBV2 combines with J gene TRBJ1-2; D gene uncertain. From germline, CDR1 is SNHLY and CDR2 FYNNEI. This CDR3 has 11 amino acids. Trimming left V 6 bases short and J 5 bases short, with 7 bases between. CDR3 residues: CASRVEYGYTF. The CDR3 region has the DNA TGTGCCAGCAGAGTGGAGTATGGCTACACCTTC.

This chain joins TRBV11-3 and TRBJ2-7; 7 bases line up with TRBD2. V was clipped by 8 bases and J by 0 bases; unmatched bases: 7. Germline V CDR1 and CDR2: SGHNT, YENEEA. This CDR3 has 14 amino acids. CDR3 bases: TGTGCCAGCGAAGGGCGGGGGAGCTCCTACGAGCAGTACTTC. Translation: CASEGRGSSYEQYF.

CDR3 DNA: TGTGCCAGCAACCTCGAGACAGGCCGCGAGCAGTACTTC. Translation gives CASNLETGREQYF. The chain recombines TRBV7-9 with TRBJ2-7; TRBD1 is a possible D gene (6 bases). V was cut by 7 bases and J by 6 bases, with 16 bases left in between. The CDR3 has 13 amino acids. CDR1 SEHNR and CDR2 FQNEAQ come from the germline V gene (reference sequence).

The chain links TRBV7-2 to TRBJ2-5, with 7 nucleotides matching TRBD2. Germline V gene data show CDR1 as SGHTA and CDR2 as FQGNSA. The trim removed 0 bases at V and 2 bases at J, leaving 9 bases unmatched. The length of the CDR3 is 17 residues. The CDR3 nucleotides are TGTGCCAGCAGCTTAGCGTCCGCGGGGGTGCCTCAAGAGACCCAGTACTTC. Its translation is CASSLASAGVPQETQYF.

The J gene is TRBJ1-3, the V gene TRBV5-6, with no clear D. The V gene lost 1 base and the J gene lost 4 bases, with 12 bases spanning the gap. This CDR3 spans 15 amino acids. Per germline, CDR1 SGHDT and CDR2 YYEEEE. For the CDR3, the DNA is TGTGCCAGCAGCTTGTACGAGAGGTCGGGAAACACCATATATTTT. Translating gives CASSLYERSGNTIYF.

The chain combines TRBV7-9 with TRBJ1-5; no definite D call. Germline V gives CDR1 SEHNR, CDR2 FQNEAQ (reference sequence). The CDR3 is 13 residues long. V was trimmed by 5 bases and J by 2 bases, leaving 7 bases between them. The CDR3 here is CASSQTGNQPQHF. Here the CDR3 DNA reads TGTGCCAGCAGCCAAACAGGCAATCAGCCCCAGCATTTT.

This clone was picked up a small number of times. The V call is TRBV7-2, the J call TRBJ1-6; 8 nucleotides line up with TRBD1. Trimming cost V 5 bases and J 10 bases; bases outside gene matches: 10. This CDR3 has 15 amino acids. Looked up from germline, CDR1 is SGHTA and CDR2 is FQGNSA. CDR3: CASSTSDRVGSPLHF. CDR3 nucleotide sequence: TGTGCCAGCAGCACCTCGGACAGGGTTGGGTCACCCCTCCACTTT.

V and J are TRBV5-1 and TRBJ2-7, with TRBD1 as a possible D gene (6 bases). This CDR3 is 14 amino acids long. Germline loops: CDR1 SGHRS, CDR2 YFSETQ. Trimming shortened V by 2 bases and J by 2 bases, and 11 bases separated the two germline ends. CDR3: CASSFDRLTYEQYF. The CDR3 DNA is TGCGCCAGCAGCTTCGACAGGCTCACCTACGAGCAGTACTTC.

The chain's CDR3 is CASSLGQGGTGELFF. CDR3 nucleotide sequence: TGTGCCAGCAGTTTGGGACAGGGGGGAACCGGGGAGCTGTTTTTT. The gene calls are TRBV27 and TRBJ2-2, with 11 positions matching TRBD1. Germline-derived CDR1 and CDR2 are MNHEY and SMNVEV (reference sequence). The CDR3 has 15 residues. V was pared by 3 bases and J by 5 bases, with 2 bases of the junction left unmatched.

The chain carries TRBV7-9 and TRBJ2-7; TRBD1 matches 8 bases. This CDR3 has 13 amino acids. Germline assignment: CDR1 SEHNR and CDR2 FQNEAQ (reference sequence). Trimming removed 3 bases from V and 2 bases from J; junction bases left unmatched: 0. The CDR3 nucleotides are TGTGCCAGCAGCTTGACAGGGGCCTACGAGCAGTACTTC. Protein product: CASSLTGAYEQYF.